This T cell receptor (beta chain) came from a study of blood T cell repertoires in COVID-19. Study summary: Spain, Italy and the United States supplied samples that represented acute and convalescent COVID-19. T cells, B-cell-depleted T cells, or PBMCs supplied cDNA or gDNA.

Per the original methods: It was from reference gene primer amplification that nucleated cell counts were estimated. Generated by immunoSEQ multiplex PCR, the TCRdb table keeps only in-frame clones and is missing some. The V and J calls and clone size are taken from that table; D and trimming were inferred from the DNA. Counted here are about 290,000 clones, about 90% occurring once; the ten biggest clones make up 11%. Followed over time, Seattle patients had been enrolled while infection was active. V dropped 5 bases and J dropped 0 bases, with 6 bases sitting between them. The CDR3 is made up of 14 amino acids. The germline V gene has CDR1 SGDLS and CDR2 YYNGEE.

This receptor was taken from a woman in her thirties with COVID-19, enrolled during active disease. Specimen: peripheral blood. The chain is built from TRBV9 and TRBJ2-6, with TRBD2 as a possible D gene (5 bases). This CDR3 is CASREGSGANVLTF. CDR3 DNA sequence: TGTGCCAGCAGAGAGGGCTCTGGGGCCAACGTCCTGACTTTC.